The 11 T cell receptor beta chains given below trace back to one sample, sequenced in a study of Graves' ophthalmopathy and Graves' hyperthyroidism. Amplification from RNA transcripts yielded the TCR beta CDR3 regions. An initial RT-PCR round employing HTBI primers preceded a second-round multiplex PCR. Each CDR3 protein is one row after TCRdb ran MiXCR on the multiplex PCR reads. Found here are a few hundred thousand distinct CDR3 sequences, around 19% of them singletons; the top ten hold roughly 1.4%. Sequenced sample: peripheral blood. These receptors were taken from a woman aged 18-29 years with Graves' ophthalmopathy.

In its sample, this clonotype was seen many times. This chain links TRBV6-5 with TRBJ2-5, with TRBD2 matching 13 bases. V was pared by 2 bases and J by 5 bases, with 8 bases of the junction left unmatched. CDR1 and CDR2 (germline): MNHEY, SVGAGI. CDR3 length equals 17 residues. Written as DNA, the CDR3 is TGTGCCAGCAGTTACGGGACTAGCGGGATGAGCGGGGAGACCCAGTACTTC. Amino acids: CASSYGTSGMSGETQYF.

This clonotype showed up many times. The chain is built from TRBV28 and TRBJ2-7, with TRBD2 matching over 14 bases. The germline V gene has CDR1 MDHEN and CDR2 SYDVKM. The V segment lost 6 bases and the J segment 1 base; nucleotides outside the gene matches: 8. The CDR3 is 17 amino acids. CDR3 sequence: CASRYPGLAGASYEQYF. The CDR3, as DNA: TGTGCCAGCAGGTACCCGGGACTAGCGGGGGCATCCTACGAGCAGTACTTC.

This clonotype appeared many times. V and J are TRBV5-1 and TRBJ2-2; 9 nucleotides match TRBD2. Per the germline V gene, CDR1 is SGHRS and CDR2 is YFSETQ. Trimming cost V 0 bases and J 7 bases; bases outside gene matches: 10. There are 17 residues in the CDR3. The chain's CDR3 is CASSLAPLAGSGGELFF. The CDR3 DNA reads TGCGCCAGCAGCTTGGCTCCCCTAGCGGGAAGTGGCGGGGAGCTGTTTTTT.

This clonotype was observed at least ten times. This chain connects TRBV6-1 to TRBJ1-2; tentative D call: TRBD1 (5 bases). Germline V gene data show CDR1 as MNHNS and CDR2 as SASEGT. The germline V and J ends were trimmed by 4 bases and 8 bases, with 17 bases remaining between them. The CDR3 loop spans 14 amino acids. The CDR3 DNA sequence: TGTGCCAGCAGTGGCTCAGGGTACCCCCGAGGCTACACCTTC. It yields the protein CASSGSGYPRGYTF.

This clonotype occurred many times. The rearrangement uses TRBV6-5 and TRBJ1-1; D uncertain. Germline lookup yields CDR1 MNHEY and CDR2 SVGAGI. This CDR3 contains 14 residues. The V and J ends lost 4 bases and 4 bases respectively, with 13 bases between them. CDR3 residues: CASSFVSGSTEAFF. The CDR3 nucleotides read TGTGCCAGCAGTTTTGTTTCTGGGTCCACTGAAGCTTTCTTT.

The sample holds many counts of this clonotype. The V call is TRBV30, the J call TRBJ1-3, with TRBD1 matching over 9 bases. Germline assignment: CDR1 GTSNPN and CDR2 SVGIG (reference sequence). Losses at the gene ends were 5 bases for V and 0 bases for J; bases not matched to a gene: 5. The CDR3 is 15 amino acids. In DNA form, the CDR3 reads TGTGCCTGGTCCGGGACAGGGTTCTCTGGAAACACCATATATTTT. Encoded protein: CAWSGTGFSGNTIYF.

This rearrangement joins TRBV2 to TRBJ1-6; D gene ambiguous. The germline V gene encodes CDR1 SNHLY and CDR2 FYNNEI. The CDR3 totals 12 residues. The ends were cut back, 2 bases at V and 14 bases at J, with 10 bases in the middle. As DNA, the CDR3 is TGTGCCAGCAGTGAACTGATCTCGGCCCTCCACTTT. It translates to CASSELISALHF.

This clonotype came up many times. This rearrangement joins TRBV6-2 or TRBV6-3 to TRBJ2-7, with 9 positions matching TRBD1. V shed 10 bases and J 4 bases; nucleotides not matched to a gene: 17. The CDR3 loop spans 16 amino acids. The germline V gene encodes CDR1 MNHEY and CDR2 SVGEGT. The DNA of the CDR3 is TGTGCCACAGCTGCCTCCGGACAGGGGAAGACATACGAGCAGTACTTC. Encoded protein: CATAASGQGKTYEQYF.

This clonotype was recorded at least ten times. DNA of the CDR3: TGCGCCAGCAGCAAACAGGGAGGCGGCTACACCTTC. Protein product: CASSKQGGGYTF. The rearrangement links TRBV4-3 to TRBJ1-2, with D perhaps matching TRBD1 (6 bases). The CDR3 covers 12 residues. Trimming stripped 5 bases from V and 8 bases from J, with 12 bases between. Germline assignment: CDR1 LGHNA and CDR2 YSLEER.

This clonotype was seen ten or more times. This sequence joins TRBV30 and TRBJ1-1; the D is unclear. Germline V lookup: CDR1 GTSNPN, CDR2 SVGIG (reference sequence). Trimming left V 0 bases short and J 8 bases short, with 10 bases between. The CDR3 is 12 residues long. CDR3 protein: CAWSVSVLEAFF. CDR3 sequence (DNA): TGTGCCTGGAGTGTATCGGTTTTAGAAGCTTTCTTT. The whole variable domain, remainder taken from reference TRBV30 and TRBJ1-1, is SQTIHQWPATLVQPVGSPLSLECTVEGTSNPNLYWYRQAAGRGLQLLFYSVGIGQISSEVPQNLSASRPQDRQFILSSKKLLLSDSGFYLCAWSVSVLEAFFGQGTRLTVV.

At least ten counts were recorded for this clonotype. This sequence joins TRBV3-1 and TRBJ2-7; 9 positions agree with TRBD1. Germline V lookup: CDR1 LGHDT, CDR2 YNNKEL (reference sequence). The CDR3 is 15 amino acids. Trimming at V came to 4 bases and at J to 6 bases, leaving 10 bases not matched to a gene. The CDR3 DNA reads TGTGCCAGCAGCCTATACGGGACAGGGCGGTCCGAGCAGTACTTC. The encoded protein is CASSLYGTGRSEQYF.